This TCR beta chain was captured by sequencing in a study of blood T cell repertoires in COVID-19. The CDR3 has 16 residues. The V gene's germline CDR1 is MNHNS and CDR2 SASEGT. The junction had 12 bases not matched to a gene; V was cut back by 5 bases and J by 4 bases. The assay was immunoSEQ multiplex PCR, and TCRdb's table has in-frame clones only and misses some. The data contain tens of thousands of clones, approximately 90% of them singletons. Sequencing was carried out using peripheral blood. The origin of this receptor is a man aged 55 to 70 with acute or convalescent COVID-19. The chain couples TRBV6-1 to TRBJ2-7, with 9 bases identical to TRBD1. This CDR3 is CASSQDGGQGGYEQYF. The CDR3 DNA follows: TGTGCCAGCAGTCAAGATGGGGGACAGGGTGGATACGAGCAGTACTTC.